The clone carrying this T cell receptor (beta chain) came up a few times. The data are from a study of OX40 agonist ivuxolimab in advanced cancers. Study as a whole: Patients undergoing dose escalation presented with hepatocellular carcinoma, melanoma, renal cell or head and neck cancer.

The repertoire was sequenced with immunoSEQ multiplex PCR; TCRdb's copy has only in-frame clones and lacks some. The sample contains 90,000 to 150,000 clones, roughly nine tenths of which appear only once. Trimming left V 3 bases short and J 7 bases short, with 15 bases between. The CDR3 loop spans 14 amino acids. Germline values: CDR1 KGHSH, CDR2 LQKENI. The specimen was CD4+ or CD8+ T cells sorted from blood, collected in a trial of the OX40 agonist ivuxolimab. The TCR originated in an adult with an advanced solid tumor such as melanoma, head and neck, liver or kidney cancer. The chain links TRBV18 to TRBJ1-2; perhaps TRBD1 as D (6 bases). The CDR3 DNA sequence: TGTGCCAGCTCACCGGACAGCCTAGCGGGTGGCTACACCTTC. The encoded protein is CASSPDSLAGGYTF. Full variable domain (rest looked up from reference TRBV18 and TRBJ1-2): NAGVMQNPRHLVRRRGQEARLRCSPMKGHSHVYWYRQLPEEGLKFMVYLQKENIIDESGMPKERFSAEFPKEGPSILRIQQVVRGDSAAYFCASSPDSLAGGYTFGSGTRLTVV.